This is a list of T cell receptor beta chains from one sample in a study of blood T cell repertoires in COVID-19. The repertoire was sequenced with immunoSEQ multiplex PCR; TCRdb's copy has only in-frame clones and lacks some. The repertoire consists of some 70,000 clones, with more than 85% occurring once and the leading ten covering 7.3%. The sample comprised peripheral blood. The source is a man aged 35 to 55 with COVID-19, enrolled during active disease. The CDR3 runs from the conserved cysteine through the conserved F or W. Each record gives: V gene, J gene, clone size, CDR3 protein. Only part of the rows carry a size: once, few, many, or a class if the clone is expanded.

TRBV30,TRBJ2-3,.,CAWSEFGGSTDTQYF
TRBV19,TRBJ2-3,.,CAVSQGLAGTDTQYF
TRBV5-1,TRBJ1-6,.,CASSANPLGQAKVNSPLHF
TRBV5-5,TRBJ1-5,.,CASSPTMTGGFQPQHF
TRBV12-3/TRBV12-4,TRBJ1-2,.,CASSQGDYGYTF
TRBV7-6,TRBJ1-6,.,CASSGTGTSPLHF
TRBV7-9,TRBJ2-7,.,CASSGTGKSSYEQYF
TRBV6-5,TRBJ1-5,few,CASSKGDRGGQPQHF
TRBV6-1,TRBJ1-5,.,CASSETAGPDQPQHF
TRBV28,TRBJ2-3,.,CASSLAGVTDTQYF
TRBV18,TRBJ2-6,once,CASSPPGEAGANVLTF
TRBV3-1/TRBV3-2,TRBJ1-2,.,CASSQGPYNYGYTF
TRBV9,TRBJ2-3,.,CASSPTASGGADTQYF
TRBV6-6,TRBJ1-5,.,CASSPNRGGGGNQPQHF
TRBV5-1,TRBJ2-3,.,CASSLRPSASTDTQYF
TRBV30,TRBJ1-5,.,CAWSSPGGDQPQHF
TRBV6-1,TRBJ2-3,.,CASSENGQGMGTDTQYF
TRBV25-1,TRBJ1-6,.,CASSREDNSPLHF
TRBV5-6,TRBJ1-1,.,CASSLASRFPGAFF
TRBV30,TRBJ2-1,.,CAWSELAGGYEQFF
TRBV10-3,TRBJ2-1,.,CAISEEDRGRDEQFF
TRBV27,TRBJ1-2,.,CASSPYGQGPYGYTF
TRBV30,TRBJ1-2,once,CALRGGPDYGYTF
TRBV7-9,TRBJ2-1,.,CASSAAVNEQFF
TRBV12-5,TRBJ2-2,.,CASGLPSDRANTGELFF
TRBV5-1,TRBJ2-7,once,CASSLIAGAGEQYF
TRBV4-1,TRBJ2-1,.,CASSQSSSGGHNEQFF